These 31 T cell receptor beta chains came from one sample sequenced in a study of human T cells and chemical hapten exposure. Indicated time point: pre-sensitization, week 0. Treatment given: therapeutic diphenylcyclopropenone sensitization with weekly scalp DPC. TCRdb reprocessed the RACE reads via MiXCR and lists one record per CDR3 protein. Of approximately 57,000 distinct CDR3 sequences listed, approximately 9.9% are singletons. The specimen was whole blood, collected in connection with sensitization to the hapten diphenylcyclopropenone (DPC). The receptors stem from a man in his forties with alopecia areata. Some clones in this sample may be carry-over from other donors' samples.

This clonotype has just a few counts. The chain has TRBV11-2 and TRBJ2-7; no clear D gene. Trimming pared 2 bases from V and 2 bases from J, leaving 10 bases between. The CDR3 runs 14 residues. Germline loops: CDR1 SGHAT, CDR2 FQNNGV. The CDR3 nucleotides are TGTGCCAGCAGCTTAAAGGCGTCTCCCTACGAGCAGTACTTC. Translated, it gives CASSLKASPYEQYF.

This clonotype showed up many times. J is TRBJ2-1 and V is TRBV7-2; D is ambiguous. The CDR3 extends over 14 amino acids. V was cut by 1 base and J by 6 bases, with 10 bases left in between. CDR1 is SGHTA and CDR2 is FQGNSA in the germline V gene. This chain's CDR3 is CASSLGPSGNEQFF. The CDR3 region has the DNA TGTGCCAGCAGCTTAGGACCCTCTGGCAATGAGCAGTTCTTC.

The table lists this clonotype with a few counts. The CDR3 nucleotides are TGTGCCAGCAGCCACGGACTAGCGGGAGTGGCCTACGAGCAGTACTTC. Protein sequence: CASSHGLAGVAYEQYF. The chain carries TRBV4-2 and TRBJ2-7; 13 bases agree with TRBD2. From germline, CDR1 is LGHNA and CDR2 YNFKEQ. This CDR3 has 16 amino acids. V lost 3 bases to trimming and J lost 2 bases; unmatched junction nucleotides: 4.

V and J are TRBV6-2 or TRBV6-3 and TRBJ2-7, with 12 bases lining up with TRBD2. Germline values: CDR1 MNHEY, CDR2 SVGEGT. Germline trimming cut 5 bases from V and 2 bases from J; bases unmatched to any gene: 16. The CDR3 spans 19 residues. The CDR3 protein is CASSQRTGGRLAGAYEQYF. For the CDR3, the DNA is TGTGCCAGCAGTCAAAGGACAGGGGGAAGACTAGCGGGAGCCTACGAGCAGTACTTC.

This clonotype was seen a handful of times. J is TRBJ2-1 and V is TRBV12-3 or TRBV12-4, with D maybe TRBD2 (7 bases). The V end lost 8 bases, the J end lost 3 bases, and 17 bases lay between the germline ends. The CDR3 is made up of 15 amino acids. The CDR3 coding sequence is TGTGCCAGCGCCCCGGGGGGCGGGAACTACAATGAGCAGTTCTTC. Amino acids: CASAPGGGNYNEQFF.

This chain connects TRBV6-4 to TRBJ2-1; TRBD2 matches 13 bases. CDR1 and CDR2 from the germline V gene are MRHNA and SNTAGT. The CDR3 has 19 residues. After removal of 6 bases from V and 3 bases from J, the junction contained 14 bases not matched to a gene. The CDR3 region is CASSVNSRLAGGLYNEQFF. Written as DNA, the CDR3 is TGTGCCAGCAGCGTCAACTCCAGACTAGCGGGGGGCCTCTACAATGAGCAGTTCTTC.

In its sample, this clonotype was seen many times. The chain has TRBV28 and TRBJ1-5; no firm D call. Germline lookup yields CDR1 MDHEN and CDR2 SYDVKM. There are 15 residues in the CDR3. The V end lost 7 bases, the J end lost 3 bases, and 16 bases lay between the germline ends. CDR3 DNA sequence: TGTGCCAGCACCCAAGGCGGACGGTTCAATCAGCCCCAGCATTTT. As protein: CASTQGGRFNQPQHF.

This clonotype was found many times. The chain carries TRBV5-1 and TRBJ2-1, with D maybe TRBD1 (6 bases). V lost 4 bases and J lost 0, with 14 bases in between. Germline lookup yields CDR1 SGHRS and CDR2 YFSETQ. This CDR3 has 16 residues. CDR3 sequence (DNA): TGCGCCAGCAGCCCAATAGGACAGAGCTCCTACAATGAGCAGTTCTTC. Amino acids: CASSPIGQSSYNEQFF.

The genes are TRBV9 and TRBJ1-6; D possibly corresponds to TRBD1 (5 bases). Trimming removed 0 bases from V and 6 bases from J, with 10 bases in between. The length of the CDR3 is 15 residues. Germline V CDR1 and CDR2: SGDLS, YYNGEE. CDR3 sequence: CASSVDPGRNSPLHF. In nucleotides, the CDR3 is TGTGCCAGCAGCGTAGACCCAGGGCGTAATTCACCCCTCCACTTT.

This clonotype showed up many times. J is TRBJ1-5 and V is TRBV18; the D is unclear. In germline, CDR1 is KGHSH, CDR2 LQKENI. The CDR3 is 13 amino acids. The V gene lost 3 bases and the J gene lost 4 bases, with 7 bases spanning the gap. CDR3 amino acids: CASSPSTNQPQHF. CDR3 in DNA: TGTGCCAGCTCACCTAGCACTAATCAGCCCCAGCATTTT.

V and J are TRBV28 and TRBJ1-5; 10 bases are shared with TRBD1. After removal of 5 bases from V and 6 bases from J, the junction contained 4 bases not matched to a gene. Germline CDR1 MDHEN, CDR2 SYDVKM. This CDR3 spans 14 amino acids. The CDR3 is CASSVGQGGQPQHF. The CDR3 DNA reads as TGTGCCAGCAGTGTCGGACAGGGGGGTCAGCCCCAGCATTTT.

Here the CDR3 reads CASSPSRTKETQYF. The CDR3 DNA sequence: TGTGCCAGCAGCCCCTCCCGGACTAAAGAGACCCAGTACTTC. The chain combines TRBV3-1 with TRBJ2-5; weak D call: TRBD2 (6 bases). The CDR3 is made up of 14 amino acids. Per the germline V gene, CDR1 is LGHDT and CDR2 is YNNKEL (reference sequence). Trimming removed 4 bases at V and 3 bases at J, with 12 bases between.

The genes are TRBV19 and TRBJ1-2; D gene uncertain. Per the germline V gene, CDR1 is LNHDA and CDR2 is SQIVND (reference sequence). Trimming removed 3 bases at V and 1 base at J, with 9 bases between. This CDR3 comprises 14 residues. CDR3: CASSIGRRNYGYTF. The CDR3 region has the DNA TGTGCCAGTAGTATCGGACGGCGTAACTATGGCTACACCTTC.

The table lists this clonotype with a few counts. The rearrangement uses TRBV6-1 and TRBJ1-5; TRBD1 matches at 8 bases. Germline CDR1 MNHNS, CDR2 SASEGT. The trim removed 11 bases at V and 7 bases at J, leaving 10 bases unmatched. The CDR3 runs 13 residues. The CDR3 region has the DNA TGTGCCGGGGGACAGGCCCGTGACCAGCCCCAGCATTTT. Its translation is CAGGQARDQPQHF.

This sequence joins TRBV7-2 and TRBJ2-1; 8 bases map to TRBD2. V shed 5 bases and J 1 base; nucleotides not matched to a gene: 7. From germline, CDR1 is SGHTA and CDR2 FQGNSA. The CDR3 is 16 amino acids. The CDR3 reads CASSPSGSRSYNEQFF. The CDR3 DNA follows: TGTGCCAGCAGCCCCAGCGGGAGCCGGTCCTACAATGAGCAGTTCTTC.

The chain is built from TRBV7-2 and TRBJ2-1; 8 bases align to TRBD2. The germline V gene has CDR1 SGHTA and CDR2 FQGNSA. V shed 3 bases and J 8 bases; nucleotides not matched to a gene: 9. This CDR3 is built from 15 residues. CDR3 region: CASSFSSGSTYEQFF. The DNA of the CDR3 is TGTGCCAGCAGCTTTTCAAGCGGGAGCACATATGAGCAGTTCTTC.

This clonotype was observed a handful of times. The chain links TRBV20-1 to TRBJ1-6; no clear D gene. With 4 bases removed from V and 0 bases from J, the gap between germline ends came to 10 bases. CDR3 length equals 15 residues. Germline V gene data show CDR1 as DFQATT and CDR2 as SNEGSKA (reference sequence). CDR3 residues: CSATSWSSYNSPLHF. CDR3 nucleotides: TGCAGTGCTACTTCCTGGAGCTCCTATAATTCACCCCTCCACTTT.

There are many counts of this clonotype. CDR3 in DNA: TGTGCCAGCTCACCCCCCGCATTAGCGGGCACAGATACGCAGTATTTT. Translation gives CASSPPALAGTDTQYF. J is TRBJ2-3 and V is TRBV18, with D possibly being TRBD2 (6 bases). There are 16 residues in the CDR3. The germline V gene encodes CDR1 KGHSH and CDR2 LQKENI. V was shortened by 3 bases and J by 1 base, with 14 bases between the two germline ends.

This sequence joins TRBV5-4 and TRBJ2-1, with D possibly being TRBD1 (6 bases). V lost 2 bases, J lost 7 bases, and 16 bases lay in between. From germline, CDR1 is SGHNT and CDR2 YYREEE (reference sequence). The CDR3 extends over 15 amino acids. CDR3 amino acids: CASSLGGQPANEQFF. The CDR3 nucleotides read TGTGCCAGCAGCTTAGGGGGACAACCGGCAAATGAGCAGTTCTTC.

This clonotype was observed a few times. The chain uses TRBV11-2 and TRBJ2-3; 11 nucleotides align to TRBD2. J gave up 1 base and V 1 base, and 4 bases lay outside the gene matches. Germline CDR1 reads SGHAT; CDR2 reads FQNNGV. The CDR3 is made up of 17 amino acids. Here the CDR3 reads CASSLVHSGRGTDTQYF. As DNA, the CDR3 is TGTGCCAGCAGCTTAGTTCATAGCGGGAGGGGCACAGATACGCAGTATTTT.

V gene TRBV29-1 combines with J gene TRBJ2-3, with TRBD2 matching over 9 bases. Germline V CDR1 and CDR2: SQVTM, ANQGSEA. The CDR3 length is 14 residues. J was trimmed by 5 bases and V by 6 bases; bases with no gene match: 9. As DNA, the CDR3 is TGCAGCGTCCCACCGGCGGGAGGGGGAGATACGCAGTATTTT. Residues: CSVPPAGGGDTQYF.

The chain recombines TRBV4-3 with TRBJ2-3; D is uncertain. Trimming pared 1 base from V and 4 bases from J, leaving 9 bases between. This CDR3 comprises 14 residues. Germline V gene sequence: CDR1 LGHNA, CDR2 YSLEER. The CDR3, as DNA: TGCGCCAGCAGCCAAGGGCTGGGCGCAGATACGCAGTATTTT. Translating gives CASSQGLGADTQYF.

This clonotype has a handful of counts. This chain links TRBV7-2 with TRBJ2-7; 8 bases align to TRBD2. Germline assignment: CDR1 SGHTA and CDR2 FQGNSA. The trim removed 3 bases at V and 2 bases at J, leaving 6 bases unmatched. There are 15 residues in the CDR3. DNA of the CDR3: TGTGCCAGCAGCTTGGTGGGACTAGGGCCCTACGAGCAGTACTTC. Residues: CASSLVGLGPYEQYF.

Only a few counts were recorded for this clonotype. The rearrangement uses TRBV7-9 and TRBJ1-1; D is ambiguous. The CDR3 runs 13 residues. Germline lookup yields CDR1 SEHNR and CDR2 FQNEAQ (reference sequence). Trimming took 1 base from V and 1 from J, leaving 4 bases between them. In nucleotides, the CDR3 is TGTGCCAGCAGCTTAGGAGAGAACACTGAAGCTTTCTTT. As protein: CASSLGENTEAFF. The full variable domain, completed using reference TRBV7-9 and TRBJ1-1, is DTGVSQNPRHKITKRGQNVTFRCDPISEHNRLYWYRQTLGQGPEFLTYFQNEAQLEKSRLLSDRFSAERPKGSFSTLEIQRTEQGDSAMYLCASSLGENTEAFFGQGTRLTVV.

This clonotype came up many times. The rearrangement links TRBV20-1 to TRBJ2-1, with 10 positions matching TRBD2. In germline, CDR1 is DFQATT, CDR2 SNEGSKA (reference sequence). The CDR3 runs to 18 residues. Germline trimming cut 0 bases from V and 1 base from J; bases unmatched to any gene: 9. The CDR3 loop reads CSARDYSRLAGSYNEQFF. The CDR3 DNA sequence: TGCAGTGCTAGAGACTACTCCCGACTAGCGGGTTCCTACAATGAGCAGTTCTTC.

This clonotype was seen a handful of times. The V and J genes are TRBV28 and TRBJ2-2, with 7 nucleotides matching TRBD1. The CDR3 is made up of 14 amino acids. Germline loops: CDR1 MDHEN, CDR2 SYDVKM. The junction had 7 bases not matched to a gene; V was cut back by 5 bases and J by 7 bases. This CDR3 reads CASSLRQGIGELFF. For the CDR3, the DNA is TGTGCCAGCAGTCTGCGACAGGGAATCGGGGAGCTGTTTTTT.

V and J are TRBV19 and TRBJ2-7; D assignment may be TRBD1 or TRBD2 (5 bases each). V was pared by 0 bases and J by 7 bases, with 13 bases between. The germline V gene has CDR1 LNHDA and CDR2 SQIVND (reference sequence). The CDR3 is made up of 14 amino acids. In DNA, the CDR3 is TGTGCCAGTAGTATAGATTGGAGAGGGGAAGAGCAGTACTTC. Protein product: CASSIDWRGEEQYF.

This clonotype came up a few times. The rearrangement joins TRBV4-1 to TRBJ2-1; the D gene is possibly TRBD2 (6 bases). The CDR3 is made up of 17 amino acids. Germline V gene data show CDR1 as MGHRA and CDR2 as YSYEKL. Trimming cost V 0 bases and J 4 bases, with 16 bases left between them. The DNA of the CDR3 is TGCGCCAGCAGCCAAGATCGAAGTGGGCTAGCGTACAATGAGCAGTTCTTC. As protein: CASSQDRSGLAYNEQFF.

This rearrangement joins TRBV2 to TRBJ2-5; D unresolved. V lost 6 bases and J lost 5, with 10 bases in between. The CDR3 spans 12 residues. CDR1 SNHLY and CDR2 FYNNEI come from the germline V gene. Here the CDR3 DNA reads TGTGCCAGCAGCCCGGGCCTGGAGACCCAGTACTTC. Amino acids: CASSPGLETQYF. Complete variable domain (other parts from reference TRBV2 and TRBJ2-5): EPEVTQTPSHQVTQMGQEVILRCVPISNHLYFYWYRQILGQKVEFLVSFYNNEISEKSEIFDDQFSVERPDGSNFTLKIRSTKLEDSAMYFCASSPGLETQYFGPGTRLLVL.

A few counts support this clonotype. The chain is built from TRBV9 and TRBJ1-1; D ambiguous. The CDR3 extends over 13 amino acids. Germline lookup yields CDR1 SGDLS and CDR2 YYNGEE. V dropped 0 bases and J dropped 0 bases, with 3 bases sitting between them. CDR3 nucleotide sequence: TGTGCCAGCAGCGTAGCGTTGAACACTGAAGCTTTCTTT. It yields the protein CASSVALNTEAFF.

This rearrangement joins TRBV20-1 to TRBJ2-7, with 11 bases identical to TRBD1. The CDR3 is made up of 14 amino acids. The V and J ends lost 3 bases and 4 bases, in that order; junction bases with no gene match: 5. Germline assignment: CDR1 DFQATT and CDR2 SNEGSKA (reference sequence). The CDR3 protein is CSASNGQGAYEQYF. The CDR3 nucleotides are TGCAGTGCTAGCAACGGACAGGGGGCTTACGAGCAGTACTTC.